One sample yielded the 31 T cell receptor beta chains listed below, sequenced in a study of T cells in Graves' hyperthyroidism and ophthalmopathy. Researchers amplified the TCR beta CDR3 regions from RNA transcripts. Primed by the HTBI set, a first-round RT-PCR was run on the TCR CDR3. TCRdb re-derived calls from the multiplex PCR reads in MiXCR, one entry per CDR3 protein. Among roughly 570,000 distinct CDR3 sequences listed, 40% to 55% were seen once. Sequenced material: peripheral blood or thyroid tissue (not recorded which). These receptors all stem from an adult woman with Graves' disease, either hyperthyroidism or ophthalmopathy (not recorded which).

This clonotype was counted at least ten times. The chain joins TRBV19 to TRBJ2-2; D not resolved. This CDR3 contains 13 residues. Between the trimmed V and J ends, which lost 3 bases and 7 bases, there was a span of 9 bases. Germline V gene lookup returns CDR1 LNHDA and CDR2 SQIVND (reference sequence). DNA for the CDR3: TGTGCCAGTAGTATTAAGGATATCGGGGAGCTGTTTTTT. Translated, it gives CASSIKDIGELFF.

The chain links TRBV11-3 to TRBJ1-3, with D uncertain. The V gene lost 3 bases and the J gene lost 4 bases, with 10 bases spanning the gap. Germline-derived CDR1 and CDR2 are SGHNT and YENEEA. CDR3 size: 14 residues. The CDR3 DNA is TGTGCCAGCAGCTTCGACCTCCCGGGAAACACCATATATTTT. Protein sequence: CASSFDLPGNTIYF.

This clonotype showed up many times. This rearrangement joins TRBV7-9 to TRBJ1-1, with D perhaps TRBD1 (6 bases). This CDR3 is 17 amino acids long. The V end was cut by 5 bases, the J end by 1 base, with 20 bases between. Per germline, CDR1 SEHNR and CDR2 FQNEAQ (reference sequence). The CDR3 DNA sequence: TGTGCCAGCAGCCTACGCAAGTTAGACAGGACGAACACTGAAGCTTTCTTT. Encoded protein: CASSLRKLDRTNTEAFF.

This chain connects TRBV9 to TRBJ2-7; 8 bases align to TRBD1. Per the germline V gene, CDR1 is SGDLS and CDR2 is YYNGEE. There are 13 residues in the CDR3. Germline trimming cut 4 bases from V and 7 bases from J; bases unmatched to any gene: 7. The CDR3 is CASSKTGVEEQYF. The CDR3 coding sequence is TGTGCCAGCAGCAAGACAGGGGTGGAGGAGCAGTACTTC.

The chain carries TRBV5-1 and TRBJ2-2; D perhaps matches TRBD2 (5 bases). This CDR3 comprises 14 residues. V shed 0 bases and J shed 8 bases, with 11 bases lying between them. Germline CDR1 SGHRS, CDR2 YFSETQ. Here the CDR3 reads CASSLERRLGELFF. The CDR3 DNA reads TGCGCCAGCAGCTTGGAACGGAGGCTAGGGGAGCTGTTTTTT.

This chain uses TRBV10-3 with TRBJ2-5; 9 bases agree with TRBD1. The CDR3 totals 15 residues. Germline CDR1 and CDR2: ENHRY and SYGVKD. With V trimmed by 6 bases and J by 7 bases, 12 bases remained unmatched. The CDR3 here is CAIRGSGQGQGTQYF. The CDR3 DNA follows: TGTGCCATCAGAGGATCGGGACAGGGTCAGGGGACCCAGTACTTC.

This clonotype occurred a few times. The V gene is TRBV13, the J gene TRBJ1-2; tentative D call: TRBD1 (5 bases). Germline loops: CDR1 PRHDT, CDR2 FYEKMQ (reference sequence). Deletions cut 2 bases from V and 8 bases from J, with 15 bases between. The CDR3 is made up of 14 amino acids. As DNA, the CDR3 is TGTGCCAGCAGCTTACAGCGGGGCTGGCGAGGCTACACCTTC. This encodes CASSLQRGWRGYTF. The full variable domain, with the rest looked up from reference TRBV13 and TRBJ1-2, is AAGVIQSPRHLIKEKRETATLKCYPIPRHDTVYWYQQGPGQDPQFLISFYEKMQSDKGSIPDRFSAQQFSDYHSELNMSSLELGDSALYFCASSLQRGWRGYTFGSGTRLTVV.

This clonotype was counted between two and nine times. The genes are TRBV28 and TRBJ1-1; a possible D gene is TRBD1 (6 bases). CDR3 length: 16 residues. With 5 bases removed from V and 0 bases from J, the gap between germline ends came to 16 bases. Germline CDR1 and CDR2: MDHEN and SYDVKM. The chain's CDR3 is CASSPPGARMNTEAFF. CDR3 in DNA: TGTGCCAGCAGTCCACCAGGGGCCCGAATGAACACTGAAGCTTTCTTT.

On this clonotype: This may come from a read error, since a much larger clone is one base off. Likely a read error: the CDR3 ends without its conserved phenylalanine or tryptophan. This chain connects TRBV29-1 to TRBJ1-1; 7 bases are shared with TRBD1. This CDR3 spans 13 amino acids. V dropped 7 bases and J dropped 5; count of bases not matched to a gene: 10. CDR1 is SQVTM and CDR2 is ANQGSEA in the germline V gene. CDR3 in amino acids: CSALTGRGTEAFS. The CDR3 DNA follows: TGCAGCGCCCTGACAGGGAGGGGAACTGAAGCTTTCTCT.

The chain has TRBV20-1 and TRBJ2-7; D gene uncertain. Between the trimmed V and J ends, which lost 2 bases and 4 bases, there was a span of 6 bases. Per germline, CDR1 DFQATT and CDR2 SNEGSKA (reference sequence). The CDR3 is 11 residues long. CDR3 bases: TGCAGTGCTAGATCCCCATACGAGCAGTACTTC. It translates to CSARSPYEQYF.

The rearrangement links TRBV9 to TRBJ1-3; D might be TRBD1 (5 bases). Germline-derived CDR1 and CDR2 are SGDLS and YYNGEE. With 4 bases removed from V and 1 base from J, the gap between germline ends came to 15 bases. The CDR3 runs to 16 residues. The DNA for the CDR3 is TGTGCCAGCAGCCCAAGACTACAGGTTTCTGGAAACACCATATATTTT. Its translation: CASSPRLQVSGNTIYF.

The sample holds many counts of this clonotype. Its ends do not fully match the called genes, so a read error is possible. The CDR3 DNA is TGCGCCAGCAACTTGATCGGGAGCACCTACGAGCAGTACTTC. Translated: CASNLIGSTYEQYF. The V and J genes are TRBV5-1 and TRBJ2-7; tentative D call: TRBD2 (6 bases). Germline values: CDR1 SGHRS, CDR2 YFSETQ. This CDR3 is 14 amino acids long.

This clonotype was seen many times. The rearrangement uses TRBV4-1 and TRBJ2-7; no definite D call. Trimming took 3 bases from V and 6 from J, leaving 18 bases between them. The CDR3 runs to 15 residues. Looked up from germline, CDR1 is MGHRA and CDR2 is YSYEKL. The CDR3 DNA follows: TGCGCCAGCAGCCAGACCAATCCCCCGGCGGTCGAGCAGTACTTC. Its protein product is CASSQTNPPAVEQYF.

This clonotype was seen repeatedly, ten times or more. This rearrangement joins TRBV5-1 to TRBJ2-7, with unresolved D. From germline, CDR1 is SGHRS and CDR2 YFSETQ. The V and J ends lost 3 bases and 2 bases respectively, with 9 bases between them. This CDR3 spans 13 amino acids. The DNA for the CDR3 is TGCGCCAGCAGCTATGTGGGGACCTACGAGCAGTACTTC. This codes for CASSYVGTYEQYF.

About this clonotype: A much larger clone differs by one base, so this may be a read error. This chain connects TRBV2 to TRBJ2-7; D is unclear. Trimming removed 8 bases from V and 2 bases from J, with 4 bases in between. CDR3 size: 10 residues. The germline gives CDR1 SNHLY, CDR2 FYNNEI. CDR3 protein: CASLPYEQYF. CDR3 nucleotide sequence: TGTGCCAGCCTACCCTACGAGCAGTACTTC.

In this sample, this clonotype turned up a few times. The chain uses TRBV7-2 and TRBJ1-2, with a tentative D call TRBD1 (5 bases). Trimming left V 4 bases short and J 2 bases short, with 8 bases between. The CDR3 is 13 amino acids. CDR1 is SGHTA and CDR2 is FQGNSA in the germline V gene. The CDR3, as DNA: TGTGCCAGCAGCTCCCGACAGAACTATGGCTACACCTTC. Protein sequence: CASSSRQNYGYTF.

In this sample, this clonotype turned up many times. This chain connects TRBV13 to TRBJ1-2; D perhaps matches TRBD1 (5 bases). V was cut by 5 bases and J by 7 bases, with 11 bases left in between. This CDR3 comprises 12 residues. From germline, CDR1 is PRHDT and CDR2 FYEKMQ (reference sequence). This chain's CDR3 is CASSLDTGGYTF. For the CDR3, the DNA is TGTGCCAGCAGCCTGGACACGGGTGGCTACACCTTC.

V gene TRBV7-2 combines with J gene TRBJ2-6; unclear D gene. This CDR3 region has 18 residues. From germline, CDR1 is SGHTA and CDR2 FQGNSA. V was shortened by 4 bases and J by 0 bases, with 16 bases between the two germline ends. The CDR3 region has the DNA TGTGCCAGCAGCTCCGGCGATTCTCCACTCTCTGGGGCCAACGTCCTGACTTTC. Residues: CASSSGDSPLSGANVLTF.

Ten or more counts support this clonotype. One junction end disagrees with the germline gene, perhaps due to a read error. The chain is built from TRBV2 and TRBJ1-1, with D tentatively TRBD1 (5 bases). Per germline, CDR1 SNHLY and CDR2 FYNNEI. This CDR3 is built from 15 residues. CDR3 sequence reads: CASSEGARGNTEAFF. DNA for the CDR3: TGTGCCAGCAGCGAAGGGGCAAGAGGGAACACTGAAGCTTTCTTT. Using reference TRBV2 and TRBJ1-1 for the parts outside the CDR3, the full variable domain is EPEVTQTPSHQVTQMGQEVILRCVPISNHLYFYWYRQILGQKVEFLVSFYNNEISEKSEIFDDQFSVERPDGSNFTLKIRSTKLEDSAMYFCASSEGARGNTEAFFGQGTRLTVV.

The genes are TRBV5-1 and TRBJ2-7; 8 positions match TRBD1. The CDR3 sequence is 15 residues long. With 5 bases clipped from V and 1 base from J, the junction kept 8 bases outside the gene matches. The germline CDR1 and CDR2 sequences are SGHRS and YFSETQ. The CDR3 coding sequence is TGCGCCAGCAGACCCGGGACAGGCTTGTCCTACGAGCAGTACTTC. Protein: CASRPGTGLSYEQYF.

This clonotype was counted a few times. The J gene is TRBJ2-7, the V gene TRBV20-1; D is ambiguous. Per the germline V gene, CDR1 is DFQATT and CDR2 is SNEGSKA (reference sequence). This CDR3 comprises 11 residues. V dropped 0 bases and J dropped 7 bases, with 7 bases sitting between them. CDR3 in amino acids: CSARDLGEQYF. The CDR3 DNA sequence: TGCAGTGCTAGAGATTTGGGGGAGCAGTACTTC.

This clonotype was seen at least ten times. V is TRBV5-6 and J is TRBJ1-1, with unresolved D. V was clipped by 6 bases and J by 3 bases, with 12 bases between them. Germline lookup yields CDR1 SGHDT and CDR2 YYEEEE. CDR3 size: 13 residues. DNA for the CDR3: TGTGCCAGCAAGCCTCTGGTAGACACTGAAGCTTTCTTT. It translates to CASKPLVDTEAFF.

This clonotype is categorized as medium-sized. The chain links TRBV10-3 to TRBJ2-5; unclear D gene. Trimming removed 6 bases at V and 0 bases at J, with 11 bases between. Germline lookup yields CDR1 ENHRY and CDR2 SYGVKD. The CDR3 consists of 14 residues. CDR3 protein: CAISYDLYQETQYF. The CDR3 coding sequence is TGTGCCATCAGCTATGACTTGTACCAAGAGACCCAGTACTTC.

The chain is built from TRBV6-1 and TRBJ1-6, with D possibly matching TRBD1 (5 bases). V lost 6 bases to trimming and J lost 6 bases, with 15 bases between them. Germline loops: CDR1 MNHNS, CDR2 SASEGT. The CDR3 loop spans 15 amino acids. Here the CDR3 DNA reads TGTGCCAGCAGGCTTGACAGTAGACCTAATTCACCCCTCCACTTT. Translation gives CASRLDSRPNSPLHF.

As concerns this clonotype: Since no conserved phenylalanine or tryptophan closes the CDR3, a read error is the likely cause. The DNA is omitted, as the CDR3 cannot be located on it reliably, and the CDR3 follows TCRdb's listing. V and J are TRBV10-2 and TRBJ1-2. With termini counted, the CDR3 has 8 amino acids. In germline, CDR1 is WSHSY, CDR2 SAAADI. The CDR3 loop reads CASSEGPG.

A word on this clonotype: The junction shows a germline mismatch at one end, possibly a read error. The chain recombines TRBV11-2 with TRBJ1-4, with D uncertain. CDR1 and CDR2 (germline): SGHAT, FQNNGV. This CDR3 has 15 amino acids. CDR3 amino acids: CASSQVGGVNEKLFF. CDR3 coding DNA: TGCGCCAGCAGCCAAGTCGGCGGAGTTAATGAAAAACTGTTTTTT.

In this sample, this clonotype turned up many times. CDR3 amino acids: CASSMGTSESETQYF. The CDR3 DNA sequence: TGTGCCAGCAGCATGGGGACTAGCGAATCGGAGACCCAGTACTTC. The rearrangement joins TRBV9 to TRBJ2-5, with 10 positions matching TRBD2. V dropped 4 bases and J dropped 5; count of bases not matched to a gene: 8. Germline assignment: CDR1 SGDLS and CDR2 YYNGEE. The CDR3 loop spans 15 amino acids. The full variable domain, its missing parts supplied by reference TRBV9 and TRBJ2-5, is DSGVTQTPKHLITATGQRVTLRCSPRSGDLSVYWYQQSLDQGLQFLIQYYNGEERAKGNILERFSAQQFPDLHSELNLSSLELGDSALYFCASSMGTSESETQYFGPGTRLLVL.

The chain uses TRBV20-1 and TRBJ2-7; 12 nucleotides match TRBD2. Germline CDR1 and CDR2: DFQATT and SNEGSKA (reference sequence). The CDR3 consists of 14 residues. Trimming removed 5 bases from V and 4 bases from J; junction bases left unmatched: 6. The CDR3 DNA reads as TGCAGTGCTCGGACTAGCGGGATTGGGTACGAGCAGTACTTC. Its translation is CSARTSGIGYEQYF.

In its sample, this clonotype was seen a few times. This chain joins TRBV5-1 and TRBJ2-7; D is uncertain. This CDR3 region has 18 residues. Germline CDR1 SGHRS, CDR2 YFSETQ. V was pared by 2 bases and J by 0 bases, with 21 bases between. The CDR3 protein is CASSFHVTAYKSSYEQYF. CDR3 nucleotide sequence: TGCGCCAGCAGCTTTCATGTTACGGCCTACAAGAGCTCCTACGAGCAGTACTTC.

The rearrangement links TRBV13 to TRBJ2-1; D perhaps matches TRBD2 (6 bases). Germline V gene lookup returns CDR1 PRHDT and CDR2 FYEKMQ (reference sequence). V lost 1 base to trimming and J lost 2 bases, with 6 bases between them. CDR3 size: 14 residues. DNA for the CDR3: TGTGCCAGCAGCTTAGTAGCGGCCTACAATGAGCAGTTCTTC. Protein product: CASSLVAAYNEQFF.

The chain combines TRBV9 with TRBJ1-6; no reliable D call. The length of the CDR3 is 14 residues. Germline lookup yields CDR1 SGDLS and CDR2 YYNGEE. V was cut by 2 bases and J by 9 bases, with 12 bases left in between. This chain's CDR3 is CASSVGGPPSPLHF. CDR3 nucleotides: TGTGCCAGCAGCGTTGGAGGCCCACCTTCACCCCTCCACTTT.